Here is one TCR beta chain with its context. Profiling relied on immunoSEQ multiplex PCR, and the TCRdb table lists in-frame clones only, not all of them. The sample lists roughly 80,000 clones, about nine tenths occurring once. The data belong to a study of T cell responses to AZD1222 COVID-19 vaccine. Trimming took 5 bases from V and 8 from J, leaving 6 bases between them. The CDR3 sequence is 11 residues long. Per the germline V gene, CDR1 is MNHEY and CDR2 is SVGAGI. J is TRBJ1-4 and V is TRBV6-5; D uncertain. The receptor's source is an adult who received the AZD1222 COVID-19 vaccine. Sequencing was performed on peripheral blood, taken 28 days after the second AZD1222 dose. This CDR3 reads CASSQSEKLFF. The CDR3 DNA sequence: TGTGCCAGCAGTCAGAGCGAAAAACTGTTTTTT.